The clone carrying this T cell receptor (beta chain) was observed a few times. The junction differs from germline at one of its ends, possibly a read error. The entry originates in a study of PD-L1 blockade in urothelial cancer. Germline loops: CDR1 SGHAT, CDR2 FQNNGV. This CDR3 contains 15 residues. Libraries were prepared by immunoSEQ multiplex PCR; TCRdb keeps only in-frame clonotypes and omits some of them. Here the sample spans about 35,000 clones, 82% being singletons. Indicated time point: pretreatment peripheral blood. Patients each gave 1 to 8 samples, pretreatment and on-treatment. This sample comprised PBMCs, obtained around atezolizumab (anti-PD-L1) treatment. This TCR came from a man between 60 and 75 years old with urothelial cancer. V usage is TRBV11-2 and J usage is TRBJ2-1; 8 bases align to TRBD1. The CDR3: CASSVDRGIFNEQFF. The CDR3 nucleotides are TGTGCCAGCAGCGTAGACAGGGGTATTTTCAATGAGCAGTTCTTC.